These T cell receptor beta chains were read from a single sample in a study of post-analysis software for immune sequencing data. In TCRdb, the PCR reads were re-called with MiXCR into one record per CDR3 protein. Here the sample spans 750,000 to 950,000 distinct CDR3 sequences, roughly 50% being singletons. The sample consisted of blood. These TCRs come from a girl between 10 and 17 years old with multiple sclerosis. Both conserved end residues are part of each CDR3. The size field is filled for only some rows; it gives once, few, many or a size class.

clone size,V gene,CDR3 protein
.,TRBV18,CASSPERERNNEQFF
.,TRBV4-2,CASSLGSPREEQYF
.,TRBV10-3,CASKGGTSGYNEQFF
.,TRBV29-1,CSVHALAGGKTQYF
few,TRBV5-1,CASSLAHGGEQYF
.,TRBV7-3,CASSLSRTGDEQFF
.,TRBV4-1,CASSPDRRHEQYF
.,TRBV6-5,CASSFRQATNYGYTF
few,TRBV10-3,CAISSFGTSGIYEQYF
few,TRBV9,CASSQDGGNQPQHF
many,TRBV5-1,CASSLSSGRYNEQFF
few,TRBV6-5,CASSYGPRVQQYF
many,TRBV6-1,CASSEAWPDPWQYF
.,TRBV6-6,CASSYHTPDSINQPQHF
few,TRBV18,CASSPLSRGAFF
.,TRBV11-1,CASSLAHRTSGRAGPSYNEQFF
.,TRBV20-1,CSARLGAGGYTF
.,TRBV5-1,CASSYGQGPSYNEQFF
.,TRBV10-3,CAISEGQGEGQFF
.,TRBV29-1,CSVDMGSGTQYF
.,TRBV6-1,CASSPIWGGASAKNIQYF
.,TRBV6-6,CASSPTLAEYNEQFF